This paragraph reports one T cell receptor (beta chain). These data originate in a study of blood T cell repertoires in COVID-19. Participant ages covered about 18 to 89 years across 20 to 30 US areas. The CDR3 sequence is 15 residues long. Germline CDR1 reads MNHEY; CDR2 reads SVGAGI. The trim removed 4 bases at V and 4 bases at J, leaving 8 bases unmatched. How the authors handled the data: Estimates of nucleated cell counts were drawn from the amplification of reference gene primers. Generated by immunoSEQ multiplex PCR, the TCRdb table keeps only in-frame clones and is missing some. V and J calls and clone size are copied from that table; D and trimming were computed from the DNA. The table has some 240,000 clones, approximately 84% seen once; the top ten hold roughly 3.5%.

This TCR came from a middle-aged woman with acute COVID-19. The V gene is TRBV6-5, the J gene TRBJ1-1; 8 nucleotides line up with TRBD1. The sequenced sample was PBMCs or T cells enriched from blood (not recorded which). In DNA form, the CDR3 reads TGTGCCAGCAGTTCTTTGACAGGGGCTGGCACTGAAGCTTTCTTT. Translated: CASSSLTGAGTEAFF.